This TCR beta chain was captured by sequencing in a study of blood T cells in healthy people across ages. This clonotype was observed many times. Its matching antigen is unknown. The use of a sample-barcoded 5' primer and a J-beta primer mix characterized a second PCR of about 7 to 12 cycles. TCRdb analysed the 5' RACE reads with MiXCR anew, one entry per CDR3 protein. The top ten hold 15% to 20% of the sample, which has just under 900,000 distinct CDR3 sequences, about 28% seen once. Findings of the study overall: Roughly linear declines in TCR beta diversity per million T cells occurred with age. Naive CD4+ cells and diversity were both higher in long-lived donors than in aged donors.

The sequenced material came from blood. The sequence was collected from a woman older than 75 in good health.

The CDR3 bases are TGTGCCAGCCAGGGGTCTAGCACAGATACGCAGTATTTT. Translating gives CASQGSSTDTQYF. J is TRBJ2-3 and V is TRBV6-6; possibly TRBD1 for D (6 bases). CDR3 length equals 13 residues. The V end was cut by 8 bases, the J end by 0 bases, with 9 bases between. Germline V gene data show CDR1 as MNHNY and CDR2 as SVGAGI (reference sequence).